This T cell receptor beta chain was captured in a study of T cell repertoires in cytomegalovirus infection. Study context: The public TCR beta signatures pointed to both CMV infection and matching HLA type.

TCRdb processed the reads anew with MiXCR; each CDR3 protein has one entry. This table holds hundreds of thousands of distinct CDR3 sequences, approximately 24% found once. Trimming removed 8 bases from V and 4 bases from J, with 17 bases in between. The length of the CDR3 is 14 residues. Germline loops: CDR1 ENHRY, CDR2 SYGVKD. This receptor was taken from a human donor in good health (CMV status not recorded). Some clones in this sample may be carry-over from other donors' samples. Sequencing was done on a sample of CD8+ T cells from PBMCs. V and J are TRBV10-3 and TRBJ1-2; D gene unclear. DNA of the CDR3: TGTGCCATCGGTTACGCCCTTCAGTCCTATGGCTACACCTTC. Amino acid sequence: CAIGYALQSYGYTF.